The TCR beta chain described here comes from a study of T cells in Graves' hyperthyroidism and ophthalmopathy. This clonotype showed up just a few times. Given a much more abundant clone one base away, this may be a read error. Template material for amplifying TCR beta CDR3 regions consisted of RNA transcripts. The HTBI primer set drove a first-round RT-PCR of the TCR CDR3. One entry per CDR3 protein results from TCRdb running MiXCR on the multiplex PCR reads. The table has some 380,000 distinct CDR3 sequences, approximately 13% seen once. CDR3 length: 12 residues. CDR1 MDHEN and CDR2 SYDVKM come from the germline V gene.

The genes are TRBV28 and TRBJ2-7; tentatively, D is TRBD2 (5 bases). The receptor was isolated from a man aged 25 to 45 with Graves' hyperthyroidism that later progressed to Graves' ophthalmopathy. What was sequenced was blood. As DNA, the CDR3 is TGTGCCAGCGGTTTGCCCGAGCGGGAGCAGTACTTC. Residues: CASGLPEREQYF.